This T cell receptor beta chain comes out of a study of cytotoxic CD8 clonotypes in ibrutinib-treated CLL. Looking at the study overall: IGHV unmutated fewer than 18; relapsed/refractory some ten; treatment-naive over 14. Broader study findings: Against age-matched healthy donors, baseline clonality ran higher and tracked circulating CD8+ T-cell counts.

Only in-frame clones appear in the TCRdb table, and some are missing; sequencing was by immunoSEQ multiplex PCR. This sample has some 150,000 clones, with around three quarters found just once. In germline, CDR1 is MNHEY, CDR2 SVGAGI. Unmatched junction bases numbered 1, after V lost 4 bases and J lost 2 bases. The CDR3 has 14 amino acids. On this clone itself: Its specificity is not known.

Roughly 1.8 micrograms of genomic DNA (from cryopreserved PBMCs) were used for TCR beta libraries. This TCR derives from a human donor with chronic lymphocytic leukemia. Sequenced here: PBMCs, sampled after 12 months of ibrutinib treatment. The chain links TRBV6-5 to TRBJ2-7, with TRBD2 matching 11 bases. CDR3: CASSSSGGTYEQYF. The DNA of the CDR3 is TGTGCCAGCAGTTCTAGCGGGGGGACCTACGAGCAGTACTTC.